This is a list of T cell receptor beta chains from one sample in a study of technical replicates of blood from several donors. The table came from immunoSEQ multiplex PCR; TCRdb's copy has only in-frame clones and leaves some out. The profile shows tens of thousands of clones, approximately 97% of them singletons. Sequencing was carried out using T cells isolated from PBMCs. The receptors originated from a human donor in good health. Each CDR3 is given with its conserved first and last residue. The D gene is left open where the match is weak. Size values are once, few and many counts, or a class for expanded clones, and some rows have none.

v_call: TRBV11-1; clone_size: NA; d_call: TRBD1; j_call: TRBJ2-3; cdr3_nt: TGTGCCAGCAGCTCCCGGGACAGGGATACAGATACGCAGTATTTT; cdr3_aa: CASSSRDRDTDTQYF
v_call: TRBV6-1; clone_size: NA; d_call: NA; j_call: TRBJ2-1; cdr3_nt: TGTGCCAGCAGTGAACGGATCGGGGTCGCCTCCTACAATGAGCAGTTCTTC; cdr3_aa: CASSERIGVASYNEQFF
v_call: TRBV28; clone_size: NA; d_call: TRBD1; j_call: TRBJ1-5; cdr3_nt: TGTGCCAGCAGACGAGGACAGGGACAGGTGAGGGTCAATCAGCCCCAGCATTTT; cdr3_aa: CASRRGQGQVRVNQPQHF
v_call: TRBV19; clone_size: few; d_call: NA; j_call: TRBJ2-7; cdr3_nt: TGTGCCAGTAGTATACAAAAGAGAGGGGAGCAGTACTTC; cdr3_aa: CASSIQKRGEQYF
v_call: TRBV4-1; clone_size: NA; d_call: TRBD1; j_call: TRBJ2-5; cdr3_nt: TGCGCCAGCAGCCAAGGCTACCGGGACAGGCTACAAGAGACCCAGTACTTC; cdr3_aa: CASSQGYRDRLQETQYF
v_call: TRBV11-2; clone_size: NA; d_call: TRBD1; j_call: TRBJ1-3; cdr3_nt: TGTGCCAGCAGCAGGGGGCAAGCCATATATTTT; cdr3_aa: CASSRGQAIYF
v_call: TRBV2; clone_size: NA; d_call: TRBD1; j_call: TRBJ2-6; cdr3_nt: TGTGCCAGCAGTTACCGGGACAGACACTCTGGGGCCAACGTCCTGACTTTC; cdr3_aa: CASSYRDRHSGANVLTF
v_call: TRBV7-9; clone_size: NA; d_call: TRBD2; j_call: TRBJ2-1; cdr3_nt: TGTGCCAGCAGCCGAAGACTAGCGGGAGTGCCTGAGCAGTTCTTC; cdr3_aa: CASSRRLAGVPEQFF
v_call: TRBV5-8; clone_size: NA; d_call: TRBD1; j_call: TRBJ2-3; cdr3_nt: TGTGCCAGCAGCCAACAGGGGCGAGGTACAGATACGCAGTATTTT; cdr3_aa: CASSQQGRGTDTQYF
v_call: TRBV7-2; clone_size: NA; d_call: NA; j_call: TRBJ2-7; cdr3_nt: TGTGCCAGCAGCTTAGGTTACAGGAACTACGAGCAGTACTTC; cdr3_aa: CASSLGYRNYEQYF
v_call: TRBV29-1; clone_size: NA; d_call: TRBD2; j_call: TRBJ2-1; cdr3_nt: TGCAGCGTCCCGACAATAGCGGGGGCTCTCGGGGGAGAGCAGTTCTTC; cdr3_aa: CSVPTIAGALGGEQFF
v_call: TRBV27; clone_size: NA; d_call: NA; j_call: TRBJ2-1; cdr3_nt: TGTGCCAGCAGTCCCCGGGGACTTATTTACAATGAGCAGTTCTTC; cdr3_aa: CASSPRGLIYNEQFF
v_call: TRBV6-5; clone_size: NA; d_call: NA; j_call: TRBJ2-1; cdr3_nt: TGTGCCAGCAGTTCGGCCAGGGCGCTCAATGAGCAGTTCTTC; cdr3_aa: CASSSARALNEQFF
v_call: TRBV5-6; clone_size: NA; d_call: TRBD1; j_call: TRBJ2-3; cdr3_nt: TGTGCCAGCAGCTACGGACAGGGGGCGATGAGGGATACGCAGTATTTT; cdr3_aa: CASSYGQGAMRDTQYF
v_call: TRBV5-6; clone_size: once; d_call: TRBD2; j_call: TRBJ2-1; cdr3_nt: TGTGCCAGCAGCTGGGGGGGGGAAAGTGAGCAGTTCTTC; cdr3_aa: CASSWGGESEQFF
v_call: TRBV19; clone_size: NA; d_call: NA; j_call: TRBJ2-2; cdr3_nt: TGTGCCAGTAGTTGGGCTGGCACCGGGGAGCTGTTTTTT; cdr3_aa: CASSWAGTGELFF
v_call: TRBV28; clone_size: NA; d_call: TRBD2; j_call: TRBJ2-7; cdr3_nt: TGTGCCAGCAACTCCGGGCTCTCGGGGGGGCAGTACTTC; cdr3_aa: CASNSGLSGGQYF
v_call: TRBV9; clone_size: NA; d_call: NA; j_call: TRBJ1-1; cdr3_nt: TGTGCCAGCAGCGTAGCAGAACGGGACACTGAAGCTTTCTTT; cdr3_aa: CASSVAERDTEAFF
v_call: TRBV2; clone_size: NA; d_call: NA; j_call: TRBJ1-2; cdr3_nt: TGTGCCAGCAGGGAAGGTGGGGGGGCTTCTGGCTACACCTTC; cdr3_aa: CASREGGGASGYTF
v_call: TRBV6-5; clone_size: NA; d_call: TRBD1; j_call: TRBJ2-4; cdr3_nt: TGTGCCAGCAGTCAACAGGGGGCCAAAAACATTCAGTACTTC; cdr3_aa: CASSQQGAKNIQYF
v_call: TRBV4-1; clone_size: NA; d_call: NA; j_call: TRBJ2-7; cdr3_nt: TGCGCCAGCAGCCAAGATGAGAGGGCGTACTCCTACGAGCAGTACTTC; cdr3_aa: CASSQDERAYSYEQYF
v_call: TRBV28; clone_size: NA; d_call: NA; j_call: TRBJ2-3; cdr3_nt: TGTGCCAGCAGTCTAAGTAGAAGCGGGAGCACAGATACGCAGTATTTT; cdr3_aa: CASSLSRSGSTDTQYF
v_call: TRBV7-2; clone_size: once; d_call: NA; j_call: TRBJ1-1; cdr3_nt: TGTGCCAGCAGCTTACGGGGGAACACTGAAGCTTTCTTT; cdr3_aa: CASSLRGNTEAFF
v_call: TRBV28; clone_size: NA; d_call: NA; j_call: TRBJ1-1; cdr3_nt: TGTGCCGGAGCTCGGAGGAACACTGAAGCTTTCTTT; cdr3_aa: CAGARRNTEAFF
v_call: TRBV7-9; clone_size: NA; d_call: NA; j_call: TRBJ2-5; cdr3_nt: TGTGCCAGCAGCTTAGAGTCGGGGTACGGAGAGACCCAGTACTTC; cdr3_aa: CASSLESGYGETQYF
v_call: TRBV11-2; clone_size: NA; d_call: NA; j_call: TRBJ2-5; cdr3_nt: TGTGCCAGCAGCTTAGGATTTAGCAAGACCCAGTACTTC; cdr3_aa: CASSLGFSKTQYF
v_call: TRBV5-1; clone_size: NA; d_call: TRBD2; j_call: TRBJ2-7; cdr3_nt: TGCGCCAGCAGCTTGTCGGGCCGGGAGGGCGCCGAATTCTACGAGCAGTACTTC; cdr3_aa: CASSLSGREGAEFYEQYF
v_call: TRBV20-1; clone_size: once; d_call: NA; j_call: TRBJ2-3; cdr3_nt: TGCAGCCTTCACGGACAGTCCACGCAGTATTTT; cdr3_aa: CSLHGQSTQYF
v_call: TRBV27; clone_size: NA; d_call: NA; j_call: TRBJ1-4; cdr3_nt: TGTGCCAGCAGCCTGAGGCAGAATGAAAAACTGTTTTTT; cdr3_aa: CASSLRQNEKLFF
v_call: TRBV4-1; clone_size: NA; d_call: TRBD2; j_call: TRBJ2-3; cdr3_nt: TGCGCCAGCAGCCAACCTGGACTAGCTGCAGATACGCAGTATTTT; cdr3_aa: CASSQPGLAADTQYF
v_call: TRBV7-6; clone_size: NA; d_call: NA; j_call: TRBJ1-1; cdr3_nt: TGTGCCAGCAGCTTCGAGATGAACACTGAAGCTTTCTTT; cdr3_aa: CASSFEMNTEAFF
v_call: TRBV28; clone_size: NA; d_call: TRBD1; j_call: TRBJ1-2; cdr3_nt: TGTGCCAGCAGGTCGGGACAGGCGACTTACTATGGCTACACCTTC; cdr3_aa: CASRSGQATYYGYTF
v_call: TRBV25-1; clone_size: NA; d_call: TRBD1; j_call: TRBJ1-2; cdr3_nt: TGTGCCAGCGGGCGGCATTACCAGGGACAGGGGTTTCCCTATGGCTACACCTTC; cdr3_aa: CASGRHYQGQGFPYGYTF
v_call: TRBV5-4; clone_size: once; d_call: NA; j_call: TRBJ1-2; cdr3_nt: TGTGCCAGCAGTCAAGGAACAGGAACTAACTATGGCTACACCTTC; cdr3_aa: CASSQGTGTNYGYTF
v_call: TRBV19; clone_size: NA; d_call: NA; j_call: TRBJ1-2; cdr3_nt: TGTGCCAGTAGTTTTTGGGACATTCTCCTTGGTGATGGCTACACCTTC; cdr3_aa: CASSFWDILLGDGYTF
v_call: TRBV7-9; clone_size: once; d_call: TRBD1; j_call: TRBJ1-1; cdr3_nt: TGTGCCAGCAGCCCCCGACAGGGGAACACTGAAGCTTTCTTT; cdr3_aa: CASSPRQGNTEAFF
v_call: TRBV6-5; clone_size: NA; d_call: NA; j_call: TRBJ1-4; cdr3_nt: TGTGCCAGCAGCCCCGCCGAGGGCCGACGGGAAAAACTGTTTTTT; cdr3_aa: CASSPAEGRREKLFF
v_call: TRBV2; clone_size: once; d_call: NA; j_call: TRBJ2-1; cdr3_nt: TGTGCCAGCAGTGAACGGAGCTCCTACAATGAGCAGTTCTTC; cdr3_aa: CASSERSSYNEQFF
v_call: TRBV6-5; clone_size: NA; d_call: NA; j_call: TRBJ2-5; cdr3_nt: TGTGCCAGCAGTTACTCGGGGGCCACCAAAGAGACCCAGTACTTC; cdr3_aa: CASSYSGATKETQYF
v_call: TRBV28; clone_size: NA; d_call: NA; j_call: TRBJ2-7; cdr3_nt: TGTGCCAGCAGCCAAACGACTATTTCGGGGGAGCAGTACTTC; cdr3_aa: CASSQTTISGEQYF
v_call: TRBV19; clone_size: NA; d_call: NA; j_call: TRBJ2-7; cdr3_nt: TGTGCCAGTAGTACGGGAGCTGGCTACGAGCAGTACTTC; cdr3_aa: CASSTGAGYEQYF
v_call: TRBV5-6; clone_size: NA; d_call: TRBD1; j_call: TRBJ2-7; cdr3_nt: TGTGCCAGCAGCTTGGAGGACAGGGGGGGGGAGCAGTACTTC; cdr3_aa: CASSLEDRGGEQYF
v_call: TRBV7-2; clone_size: once; d_call: NA; j_call: TRBJ1-2; cdr3_nt: TGTGCCAGCAGCTTAGTAGGATCGGACATATCGAACTATGGCTACACCTTC; cdr3_aa: CASSLVGSDISNYGYTF
v_call: TRBV2; clone_size: NA; d_call: TRBD2; j_call: TRBJ2-2; cdr3_nt: TGTGCCAGCAGGACCCTAGCGGGAGCGACCGGGGAGCTGTTTTTT; cdr3_aa: CASRTLAGATGELFF
v_call: TRBV18; clone_size: NA; d_call: NA; j_call: TRBJ2-7; cdr3_nt: TGTGCCAGCTCACCTGTTCGGCTGGAGATCTCCTACGAGCAGTACTTC; cdr3_aa: CASSPVRLEISYEQYF
v_call: TRBV5-6; clone_size: NA; d_call: NA; j_call: TRBJ1-1; cdr3_nt: TGTGCCAGCAGCCCGACTAGACGGGGCTCCGAAGCTTTCTTT; cdr3_aa: CASSPTRRGSEAFF
v_call: TRBV7-7; clone_size: NA; d_call: TRBD2; j_call: TRBJ2-3; cdr3_nt: TGTGCTAGCAGCCTAAGCGGGGTCACAGATACGCAGTATTTT; cdr3_aa: CASSLSGVTDTQYF
v_call: TRBV7-9; clone_size: NA; d_call: NA; j_call: TRBJ2-1; cdr3_nt: TGTGCCAGCAGTTTGAGGAGCTCGGCTTTTGTCAATGAGCAGTTCTTC; cdr3_aa: CASSLRSSAFVNEQFF
v_call: TRBV9; clone_size: NA; d_call: TRBD2; j_call: TRBJ2-1; cdr3_nt: TGTGCCAGCAGCCGGGTCAGCGGGAGCTGGAATGAGCAGTTCTTC; cdr3_aa: CASSRVSGSWNEQFF
v_call: TRBV2; clone_size: NA; d_call: TRBD1; j_call: TRBJ2-1; cdr3_nt: TGTGCCAGCAGTGGGACAGGGGAGGGTGAGCAGTTCTTC; cdr3_aa: CASSGTGEGEQFF
v_call: TRBV2; clone_size: once; d_call: TRBD2; j_call: TRBJ2-1; cdr3_nt: TGTGCCAGCAGTGATAGGGGACTAGCGGGAAATGAGCAGTTCTTC; cdr3_aa: CASSDRGLAGNEQFF
v_call: TRBV2; clone_size: NA; d_call: NA; j_call: TRBJ1-1; cdr3_nt: TGTGCCAGCGCTTCACGGCCGGGGACTGAAGCTTTCTTT; cdr3_aa: CASASRPGTEAFF
v_call: TRBV9; clone_size: NA; d_call: TRBD1; j_call: TRBJ2-7; cdr3_nt: TGTGCCAGCAGCGCCGAGACAGGGGGACTCTACGAGCAGTACTTC; cdr3_aa: CASSAETGGLYEQYF
v_call: TRBV30; clone_size: NA; d_call: NA; j_call: TRBJ1-1; cdr3_nt: TGTGCCTGGAGTGCCGGGGGGAACACTGAAGCTTTCTTT; cdr3_aa: CAWSAGGNTEAFF
v_call: TRBV28; clone_size: NA; d_call: NA; j_call: TRBJ2-1; cdr3_nt: TGTGCCAGCAGTTTACCTGCCGGGACTCCCGACAATGAGCAGTTCTTC; cdr3_aa: CASSLPAGTPDNEQFF